The 12 T cell receptor beta chains given below trace back to one sample, sequenced in a study of molecular identifiers for immune sequencing clone quantification. One entry per CDR3 protein results from TCRdb running MiXCR on the PCR reads. The sample lists hundreds of thousands of distinct CDR3 sequences, 24% seen once, with 0.74% in the top ten. The specimen was naive CD8+ T cells from blood, with Jurkat cell RNA spiked in. As for subset: FACS-sorted CD8+CD4-CCR7+CD45RA+ naive T cells. The receptors here all came from a human donor in good health. Some libraries in this study had Jurkat cell RNA spiked in.

The V gene is TRBV12-5, the J gene TRBJ1-1; 7 nucleotides line up with TRBD1. V dropped 5 bases and J dropped 1; count of bases not matched to a gene: 13. The CDR3 is 17 amino acids. CDR1 is LGHNT and CDR2 is FRNRAP in the germline V gene. The CDR3 is CASGLPPTPGGNTEAFF. CDR3 bases: TGTGCTAGTGGTCTTCCCCCCACGCCAGGGGGGAACACTGAAGCTTTCTTT.

This clonotype was seen a few times. The chain employs TRBV20-1 and TRBJ1-1; D unclear. V was clipped by 6 bases and J by 4 bases, with 18 bases between them. This CDR3 comprises 14 residues. Germline V gene data show CDR1 as DFQATT and CDR2 as SNEGSKA (reference sequence). The chain's CDR3 is CSAQPRVGSTEAFF. The CDR3 DNA follows: TGCAGTGCCCAACCCCGGGTTGGGAGCACTGAAGCTTTCTTT.

This clonotype was recorded once. Germline is not matched at one junction end, which may reflect a read error. The chain links TRBV19 to TRBJ2-5, with D uncertain. CDR1 and CDR2 from the germline V gene are LNHDA and SQIVND (reference sequence). The CDR3 runs to 13 residues. The CDR3 sequence is CASSIQDQATQYF. CDR3 DNA: TGTGCCAGTAGTATACAGGACCAAGCGACCCAGTACTTC.

In its sample, this clonotype was seen a few times. The V and J genes are TRBV27 and TRBJ2-7, with TRBD1 matching 9 bases. V lost 9 bases to trimming and J lost 5 bases; unmatched junction nucleotides: 8. Germline CDR1 and CDR2: MNHEY and SMNVEV (reference sequence). This CDR3 is 13 amino acids long. As DNA, the CDR3 is TGTGCCAGTGGCCGGGACAGGGACCACGAGCAGTACTTC. Translation gives CASGRDRDHEQYF.

In its sample, this clonotype was seen a few times. V usage is TRBV11-2 and J usage is TRBJ1-2; D gene ambiguous. Germline V gives CDR1 SGHAT, CDR2 FQNNGV. V lost 1 base to trimming and J lost 5 bases, with 17 bases between them. The CDR3 is 16 amino acids. CDR3 in DNA: TGTGCCAGCAGCTTAGCTGGCCGTGCCCTATGGTATGGCTACACCTTC. It is translated as CASSLAGRALWYGYTF. The variable domain in full, with the rest retrieved from reference TRBV11-2 and TRBJ1-2, is EAGVAQSPRYKIIEKRQSVAFWCNPISGHATLYWYQQILGQGPKLLIQFQNNGVVDDSQLPKDRFSAERLKGVDSTLKIQPAKLEDSAVYLCASSLAGRALWYGYTFGSGTRLTVV.

A few counts support this clonotype. This chain joins TRBV19 and TRBJ1-5; D not certain. The V gene lost 11 bases and the J gene lost 3 bases, with 8 bases spanning the gap. CDR1 is LNHDA, CDR2 SQIVND, per germline (reference sequence). The CDR3 sequence is 11 residues long. This CDR3 is CAGGSNQPQHF. DNA of the CDR3: TGTGCCGGCGGGTCCAATCAGCCCCAGCATTTT.

This clonotype was recorded at least ten times. The J gene is TRBJ2-2, the V gene TRBV5-1, with D tentatively TRBD1 (6 bases). This CDR3 contains 16 residues. Germline-derived CDR1 and CDR2 are SGHRS and YFSETQ. The ends were cut back, 1 base at V and 4 bases at J, with 14 bases in the middle. In DNA, the CDR3 is TGCGCCAGCAGCTTGATTCCGGACAGTACCACCGGGGAGCTGTTTTTT. It is translated as CASSLIPDSTTGELFF.

The V and J genes are TRBV5-6 and TRBJ1-5; D is unclear. The CDR3 totals 14 residues. Germline V gene lookup returns CDR1 SGHDT and CDR2 YYEEEE. Trimming removed 2 bases from V and 3 bases from J, with 9 bases in between. CDR3 loop: CASSFHTDNQPQHF. CDR3 nucleotide sequence: TGTGCCAGCAGCTTTCACACAGACAATCAGCCCCAGCATTTT.

The rearrangement links TRBV10-3 to TRBJ2-6, with D maybe TRBD1 (6 bases). CDR1 and CDR2 from the germline V gene are ENHRY and SYGVKD. The CDR3 is 18 residues long. Trimming stripped 0 bases from V and 0 bases from J, with 12 bases between. CDR3 in amino acids: CAISESWDTGSGANVLTF. As DNA, the CDR3 is TGTGCCATCAGTGAGTCGTGGGACACCGGCTCTGGGGCCAACGTCCTGACTTTC.

Note on this clonotype: A read error is possible here, since a much larger clone lies one base away. The chain uses TRBV29-1 and TRBJ2-3; D possibly matches TRBD1 or TRBD2 (5 bases each). This CDR3 spans 15 amino acids. From germline, CDR1 is SQVTM and CDR2 ANQGSEA. The CDR3 DNA follows: TGCAGCATTGAAGAAAGAGGGGCTAGCACAGATACGCAGTATTTT. Protein sequence: CSIEERGASTDTQYF.

In the case of this clonotype: A junction end diverges from the germline sequence, so it may reflect a read error. The chain links TRBV29-1 to TRBJ2-3, with unresolved D. The CDR3 covers 13 residues. Germline values: CDR1 SQVTM, CDR2 ANQGSEA. CDR3 loop: CSIEARIRDTQYF. The CDR3 DNA sequence: TGCAGCATTGAAGCTAGGATCAGGGATACGCAGTATTTT.

V gene TRBV7-6 combines with J gene TRBJ2-2; 7 nucleotides line up with TRBD2. V lost 4 bases to trimming and J lost 5 bases; unmatched junction nucleotides: 7. Germline CDR1 SGHVS, CDR2 FNYEAQ. The CDR3 runs 15 residues. CDR3 residues: CASSSSGVGTGELFF. In nucleotides, the CDR3 is TGTGCCAGCAGCTCCAGCGGGGTGGGGACCGGGGAGCTGTTTTTT.